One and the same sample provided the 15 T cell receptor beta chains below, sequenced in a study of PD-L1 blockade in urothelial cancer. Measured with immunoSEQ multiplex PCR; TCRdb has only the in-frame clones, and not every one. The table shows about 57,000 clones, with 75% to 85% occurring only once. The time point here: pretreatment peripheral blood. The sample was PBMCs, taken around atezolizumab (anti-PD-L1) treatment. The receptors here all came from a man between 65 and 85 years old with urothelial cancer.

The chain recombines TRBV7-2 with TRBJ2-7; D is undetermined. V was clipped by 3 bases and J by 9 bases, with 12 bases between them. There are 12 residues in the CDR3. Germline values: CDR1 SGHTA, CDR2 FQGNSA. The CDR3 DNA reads TGTGCCAGCAGCTTTACAACCTACAGGCAGTACTTC. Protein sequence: CASSFTTYRQYF.

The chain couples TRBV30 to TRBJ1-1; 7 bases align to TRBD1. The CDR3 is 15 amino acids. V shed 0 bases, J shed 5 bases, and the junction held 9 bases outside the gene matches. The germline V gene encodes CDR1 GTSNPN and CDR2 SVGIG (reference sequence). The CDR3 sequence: CAWSVLEGGRTEAFF. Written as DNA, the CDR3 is TGTGCCTGGAGTGTTCTCGAAGGGGGCAGGACTGAAGCTTTCTTT. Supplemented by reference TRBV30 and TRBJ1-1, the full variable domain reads SQTIHQWPATLVQPVGSPLSLECTVEGTSNPNLYWYRQAAGRGLQLLFYSVGIGQISSEVPQNLSASRPQDRQFILSSKKLLLSDSGFYLCAWSVLEGGRTEAFFGQGTRLTVV.

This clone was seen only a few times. The CDR3 DNA reads TGTGCCAGCAGCGAAGGAGAAGGTGGCTACACCTTC. This encodes CASSEGEGGYTF. This rearrangement joins TRBV7-6 to TRBJ1-2; no reliable D call. The length of the CDR3 is 12 residues. The V end lost 5 bases, the J end lost 7 bases, and 11 bases lay between the germline ends. Germline CDR1 SGHVS, CDR2 FNYEAQ.

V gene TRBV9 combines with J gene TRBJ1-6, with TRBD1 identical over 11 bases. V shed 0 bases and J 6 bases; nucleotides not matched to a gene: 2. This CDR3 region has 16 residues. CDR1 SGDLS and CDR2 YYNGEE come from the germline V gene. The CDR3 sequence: CASSVGDRGFNSPLHF. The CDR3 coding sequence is TGTGCCAGCAGCGTAGGGGACAGGGGGTTTAATTCACCCCTCCACTTT. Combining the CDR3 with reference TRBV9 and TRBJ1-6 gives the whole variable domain DSGVTQTPKHLITATGQRVTLRCSPRSGDLSVYWYQQSLDQGLQFLIQYYNGEERAKGNILERFSAQQFPDLHSELNLSSLELGDSALYFCASSVGDRGFNSPLHFGNGTRLTVT.

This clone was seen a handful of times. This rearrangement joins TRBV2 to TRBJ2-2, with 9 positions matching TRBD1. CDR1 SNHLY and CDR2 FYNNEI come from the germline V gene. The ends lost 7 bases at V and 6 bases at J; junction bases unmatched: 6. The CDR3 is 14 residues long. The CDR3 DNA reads TGTGCCAGCACAAGGACAGGGGAGTCCGGGGAGCTGTTTTTT. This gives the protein CASTRTGESGELFF. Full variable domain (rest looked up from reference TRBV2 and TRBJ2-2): EPEVTQTPSHQVTQMGQEVILRCVPISNHLYFYWYRQILGQKVEFLVSFYNNEISEKSEIFDDQFSVERPDGSNFTLKIRSTKLEDSAMYFCASTRTGESGELFFGEGSRLTVL.

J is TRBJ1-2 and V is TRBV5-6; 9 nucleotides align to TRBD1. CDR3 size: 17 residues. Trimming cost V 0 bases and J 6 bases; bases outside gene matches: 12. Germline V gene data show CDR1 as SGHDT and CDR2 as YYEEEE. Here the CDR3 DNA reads TGTGCCAGCAGCTTGGGCCTACGTGTGCGGACAGGGGATGGCTACACCTTC. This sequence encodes CASSLGLRVRTGDGYTF.

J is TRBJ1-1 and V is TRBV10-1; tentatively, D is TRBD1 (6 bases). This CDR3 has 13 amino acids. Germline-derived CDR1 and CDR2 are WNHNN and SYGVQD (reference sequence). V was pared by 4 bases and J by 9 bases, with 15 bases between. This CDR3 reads CASSGPTGSKAFF. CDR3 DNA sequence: TGCGCCAGCAGTGGACCGACAGGCTCCAAAGCTTTCTTT.

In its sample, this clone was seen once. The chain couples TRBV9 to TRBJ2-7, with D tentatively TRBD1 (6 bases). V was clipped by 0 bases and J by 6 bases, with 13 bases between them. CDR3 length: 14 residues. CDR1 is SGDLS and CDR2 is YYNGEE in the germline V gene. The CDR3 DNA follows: TGTGCCAGCAGCGTAGGGGGGCTGTTCGGCGAGCAGTACTTC. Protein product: CASSVGGLFGEQYF.

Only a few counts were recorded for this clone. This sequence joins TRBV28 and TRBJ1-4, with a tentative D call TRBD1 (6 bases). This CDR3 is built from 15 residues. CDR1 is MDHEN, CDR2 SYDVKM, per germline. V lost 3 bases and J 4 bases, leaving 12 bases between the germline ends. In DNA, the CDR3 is TGTGCCAGCAGTTTTGGGGGCGGACGTAATGAAAAACTGTTTTTT. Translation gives CASSFGGGRNEKLFF.

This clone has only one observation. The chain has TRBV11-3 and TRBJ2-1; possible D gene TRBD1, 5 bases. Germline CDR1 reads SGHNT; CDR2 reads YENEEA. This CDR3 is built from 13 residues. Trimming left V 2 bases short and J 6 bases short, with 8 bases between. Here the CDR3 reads CASSLNRLNEQFF. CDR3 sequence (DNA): TGTGCCAGCAGCTTAAACAGGCTCAATGAGCAGTTCTTC.

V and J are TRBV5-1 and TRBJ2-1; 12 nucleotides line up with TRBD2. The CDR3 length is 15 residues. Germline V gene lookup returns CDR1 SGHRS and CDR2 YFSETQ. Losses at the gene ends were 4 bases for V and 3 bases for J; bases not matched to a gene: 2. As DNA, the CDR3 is TGCGCCAGCAGCGGGGGACTAGCGGGCTACAATGAGCAGTTCTTC. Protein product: CASSGGLAGYNEQFF.

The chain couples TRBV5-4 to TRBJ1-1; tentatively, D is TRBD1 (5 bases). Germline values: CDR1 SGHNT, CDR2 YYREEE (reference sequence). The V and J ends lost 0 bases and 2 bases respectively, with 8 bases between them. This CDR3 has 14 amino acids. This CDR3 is CASSLGQINTEAFF. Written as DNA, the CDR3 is TGTGCCAGCAGCTTGGGACAGATAAACACTGAAGCTTTCTTT.

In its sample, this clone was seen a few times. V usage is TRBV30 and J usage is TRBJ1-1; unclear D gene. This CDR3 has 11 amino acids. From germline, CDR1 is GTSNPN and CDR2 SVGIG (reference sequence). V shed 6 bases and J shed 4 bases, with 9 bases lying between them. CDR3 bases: TGTGCCTGCCTACGAGGCACTGAAGCTTTCTTT. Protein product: CACLRGTEAFF. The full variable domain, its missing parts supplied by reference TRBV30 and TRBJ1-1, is SQTIHQWPATLVQPVGSPLSLECTVEGTSNPNLYWYRQAAGRGLQLLFYSVGIGQISSEVPQNLSASRPQDRQFILSSKKLLLSDSGFYLCACLRGTEAFFGQGTRLTVV.

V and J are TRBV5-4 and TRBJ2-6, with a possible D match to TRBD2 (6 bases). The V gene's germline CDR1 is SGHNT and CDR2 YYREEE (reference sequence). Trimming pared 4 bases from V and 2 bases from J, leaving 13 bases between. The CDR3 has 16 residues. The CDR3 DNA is TGTGCCAGCAGCACGGACCCTAGCGCTGGGGCCAACGTCCTGACTTTC. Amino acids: CASSTDPSAGANVLTF.

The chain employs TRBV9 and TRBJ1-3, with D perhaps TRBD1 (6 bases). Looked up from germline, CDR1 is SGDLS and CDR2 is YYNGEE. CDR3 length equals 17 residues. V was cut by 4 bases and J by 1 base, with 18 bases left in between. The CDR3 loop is CASSSGVGVLSGNTIYF. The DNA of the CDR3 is TGTGCCAGCAGCTCAGGGGTTGGGGTCCTTTCTGGAAACACCATATATTTT.